The text below deals with one T cell receptor (beta chain). These data belong to a study of blood T cell repertoires in COVID-19. Study background: From the United States, Italy and Spain came samples of acute and convalescent COVID-19. Nucleic acid was either cDNA or gDNA, and it came from T cells, B-cell-depleted T cells, or PBMCs.

CDR3 size: 14 residues. The V gene's germline CDR1 is SGHNT and CDR2 YENEEA. Between the trimmed V and J ends, which lost 5 bases and 0 bases, there was a span of 11 bases. Source study methods: From reference gene primer amplification, estimates of nucleated cell counts were derived. The table came from immunoSEQ multiplex PCR; TCRdb's copy has only in-frame clones and leaves some out. V, J and clone size are taken as reported in that table, and D and trimming were inferred from the DNA itself. The table records a few hundred thousand clones, 80% to 90% of them present only once. This sequence was found in a woman aged 40 to 50 who had recovered from COVID-19. The sample consisted of peripheral blood. The chain has TRBV11-3 and TRBJ2-7, with TRBD2 as a possible D gene (6 bases). CDR3 amino acids: CASSVNSGSYEQYF. The CDR3 nucleotides are TGTGCCAGCAGCGTCAATAGCGGCTCCTACGAGCAGTACTTC.